What follows are 16 T cell receptor beta chains derived from one specimen sequenced in a study of T cell changes during pregnancy in multiple sclerosis. The method was immunoSEQ multiplex PCR; TCRdb's version includes in-frame clones alone and lacks a portion of them. The sample has roughly 30,000 clones, over 75% seen once. Sequences were derived from CD8+ T cells from peripheral blood mononuclear cells, sampled after pregnancy. All receptors derive from a female donor with multiple sclerosis, enrolled in a pregnancy study.

The chain carries TRBV29-1 and TRBJ2-2, with 9 bases identical to TRBD2. The CDR3 consists of 16 residues. Looked up from germline, CDR1 is SQVTM and CDR2 is ANQGSEA. Trimming removed 4 bases from V and 4 bases from J; junction bases left unmatched: 10. The CDR3 loop reads CSVADGLAGSTGELFF. The CDR3, as DNA: TGCAGCGTTGCCGACGGGCTAGCGGGATCCACCGGGGAGCTGTTTTTT.

The chain combines TRBV9 with TRBJ2-3; weak D call: TRBD1 (5 bases). The CDR3 covers 15 residues. Germline assignment: CDR1 SGDLS and CDR2 YYNGEE. V lost 4 bases, J lost 3 bases, and 15 bases lay in between. CDR3 loop: CASSLRGRETDTQYF. The CDR3 nucleotides read TGTGCCAGCAGCCTTAGAGGCAGGGAAACAGATACGCAGTATTTT.

The chain links TRBV11-3 to TRBJ2-1; unclear D gene. Between the trimmed V and J ends, which lost 2 bases and 8 bases, there was a span of 7 bases. Germline loops: CDR1 SGHNT, CDR2 YENEEA. The CDR3 totals 12 residues. The CDR3 sequence is CASSLMSDEQFF. Written as DNA, the CDR3 is TGTGCCAGCAGCTTAATGTCGGATGAGCAGTTCTTC.

This sequence joins TRBV6-5 and TRBJ1-2; 8 bases agree with TRBD1. This CDR3 has 15 amino acids. V lost 7 bases to trimming and J lost 3 bases; unmatched junction nucleotides: 10. Per germline, CDR1 MNHEY and CDR2 SVGAGI. The CDR3 reads CASTFRGQEDYGYTF. The CDR3 region has the DNA TGTGCCAGCACATTCAGGGGACAGGAGGACTATGGCTACACCTTC.

This rearrangement joins TRBV7-9 to TRBJ2-7; 8 bases align to TRBD1. V lost 7 bases, J lost 9 bases, and 11 bases stayed unmatched. CDR3 length: 13 residues. CDR1 and CDR2 (germline): SEHNR, FQNEAQ (reference sequence). CDR3 residues: CASTGDRGSMQYF. CDR3 coding DNA: TGTGCCAGCACCGGCGACAGGGGCTCAATGCAGTACTTC.

This chain uses TRBV7-9 with TRBJ1-1, with D possibly TRBD1 on 5 matching bases. Germline CDR1 is SEHNR and CDR2 is FQNEAQ (reference sequence). V lost 3 bases and J 2 bases, leaving 10 bases between the germline ends. This CDR3 contains 14 residues. This CDR3 is CASSLGGLNTEAFF. CDR3 DNA: TGTGCCAGCAGCTTGGGGGGTCTTAACACTGAAGCTTTCTTT.

The rearrangement uses TRBV5-1 and TRBJ2-7; TRBD2 agrees at 10 bases. J lost 5 bases, V lost 4 bases, and 6 bases had no gene match. CDR1 is SGHRS, CDR2 YFSETQ, per germline. The CDR3 extends over 14 amino acids. The CDR3 loop is CASSPPGLANEQYF. In DNA, the CDR3 is TGCGCCAGCAGCCCGCCGGGACTAGCGAACGAGCAGTACTTC.

The V and J genes are TRBV4-3 and TRBJ1-2, with 8 bases matching TRBD1. The CDR3 is made up of 14 amino acids. V gave up 5 bases and J gave up 2 bases; unmatched junction bases: 4. Germline lookup yields CDR1 LGHNA and CDR2 YSLEER. The CDR3 bases are TGCGCCAGCAGCACGGACAGGGTGAACTATGGCTACACCTTC. This gives the protein CASSTDRVNYGYTF.

The rearrangement uses TRBV29-1 and TRBJ2-7; D perhaps matches TRBD1 (6 bases). V was trimmed by 1 base and J by 1 base, leaving 20 bases between them. Germline V gene sequence: CDR1 SQVTM, CDR2 ANQGSEA. The CDR3 has 17 residues. In nucleotides, the CDR3 is TGCAGCGTTGAAGGAGGTACCACAGGGAAGAGGTCCTACGAGCAGTACTTC. Its translation: CSVEGGTTGKRSYEQYF.

The rearrangement uses TRBV29-1 and TRBJ2-5; TRBD1 agrees at 7 bases. Looked up from germline, CDR1 is SQVTM and CDR2 is ANQGSEA. The CDR3 is 15 residues long. With V trimmed by 3 bases and J by 0 bases, 7 bases remained unmatched. CDR3 bases: TGCAGCGTTGACACGGGACAGTCTTACCAAGAGACCCAGTACTTC. Amino acids: CSVDTGQSYQETQYF.

With regard to this clone: A far larger clone differs by one base, so this is likely a read error. This CDR3 reads CASSLGLGTYEQYF. The DNA of the CDR3 is TGTGCCAGCAGCCTGGGACTCGGCACCTACGAGCAGTACTTC. V gene TRBV7-2 combines with J gene TRBJ2-7, with D possibly TRBD2 on 6 matching bases. CDR1 is SGHTA and CDR2 is FQGNSA in the germline V gene. The CDR3 covers 14 residues. Between the trimmed V and J ends, which lost 5 bases and 2 bases, there was a span of 13 bases. Together with reference TRBV7-2 and TRBJ2-7, the CDR3 gives the full variable domain: GAGVSQSPSNKVTEKGKDVELRCDPISGHTALYWYRQSLGQGLEFLIYFQGNSAPDKSGLPSDRFSAERTGGSVSTLTIQRTQQEDSAVYLCASSLGLGTYEQYFGPGTRLTVT.

This chain links TRBV16 with TRBJ2-7; 8 nucleotides match TRBD2. CDR3 length: 15 residues. The V and J ends lost 2 bases and 4 bases, in that order; junction bases with no gene match: 7. Germline CDR1 and CDR2: KGHSY and FQNENV. The CDR3 nucleotides are TGTGCCAGCAGCCAACCCCCGGGAGGGTCTTACGAGCAGTACTTC. Residues: CASSQPPGGSYEQYF.

J is TRBJ2-5 and V is TRBV7-3; 11 bases match TRBD2. V lost 6 bases and J lost 1; bases outside the gene matches: 1. The CDR3 contains 14 residues. CDR1 and CDR2 from the germline V gene are SGHTA and FQGTGA. CDR3: CASSTSGSQETQYF. The CDR3 bases are TGTGCCAGCAGTACTAGCGGGAGCCAAGAGACCCAGTACTTC.

V and J are TRBV6-4 and TRBJ2-3; 11 positions match TRBD2. The V gene's germline CDR1 is MRHNA and CDR2 SNTAGT. This CDR3 is 16 amino acids long. V shed 2 bases and J 2 bases; nucleotides not matched to a gene: 3. CDR3 sequence (DNA): TGTGCCAGCAGTGACGGGACTAGCGGTCACACAGATACGCAGTATTTT. Encoded protein: CASSDGTSGHTDTQYF.

The table lists this clone with a count of one. The J gene is TRBJ2-5, the V gene TRBV5-1; 10 nucleotides align to TRBD1. Germline CDR1 reads SGHRS; CDR2 reads YFSETQ. After removal of 4 bases from V and 4 bases from J, the junction contained 13 bases not matched to a gene. The CDR3 length is 17 residues. The CDR3, as DNA: TGCGCCAGCAGCCTGGAGATGGGACAGGGGTCACGAGAGACCCAGTACTTC. This sequence encodes CASSLEMGQGSRETQYF. The full variable domain, with the rest looked up from reference TRBV5-1 and TRBJ2-5, is KAGVTQTPRYLIKTRGQQVTLSCSPISGHRSVSWYQQTPGQGLQFLFEYFSETQRNKGNFPGRFSGRQFSNSRSEMNVSTLELGDSALYLCASSLEMGQGSRETQYFGPGTRLLVL.

The gene calls are TRBV4-3 and TRBJ2-3; TRBD2 matches 10 bases. In germline, CDR1 is LGHNA, CDR2 YSLEER. The V and J ends lost 3 bases and 3 bases, in that order; junction bases with no gene match: 9. CDR3 size: 17 residues. CDR3 nucleotide sequence: TGCGCCAGCAGCCATTTAGCGGGAGGTTGGAGTACAGATACGCAGTATTTT. It translates to CASSHLAGGWSTDTQYF.